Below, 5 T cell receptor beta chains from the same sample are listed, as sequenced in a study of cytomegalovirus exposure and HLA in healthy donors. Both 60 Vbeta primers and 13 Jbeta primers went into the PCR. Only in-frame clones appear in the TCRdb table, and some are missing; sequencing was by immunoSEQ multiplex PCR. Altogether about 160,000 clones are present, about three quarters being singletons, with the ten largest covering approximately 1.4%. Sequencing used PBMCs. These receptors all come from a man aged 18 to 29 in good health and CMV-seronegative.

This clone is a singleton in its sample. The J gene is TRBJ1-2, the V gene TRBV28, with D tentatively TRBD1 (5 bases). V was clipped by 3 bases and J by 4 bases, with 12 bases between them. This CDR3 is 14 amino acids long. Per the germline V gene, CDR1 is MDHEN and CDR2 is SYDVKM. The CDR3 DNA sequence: TGTGCCAGCAGTTTCTCCGGACACCTCTATGGCTACACCTTC. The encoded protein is CASSFSGHLYGYTF.

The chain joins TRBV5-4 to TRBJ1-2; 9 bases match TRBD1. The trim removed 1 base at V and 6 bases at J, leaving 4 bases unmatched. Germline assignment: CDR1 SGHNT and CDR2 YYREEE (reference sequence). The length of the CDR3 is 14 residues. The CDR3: CASSLRTGDDGYTF. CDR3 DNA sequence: TGTGCCAGCAGCTTGCGGACAGGGGATGATGGCTACACCTTC.

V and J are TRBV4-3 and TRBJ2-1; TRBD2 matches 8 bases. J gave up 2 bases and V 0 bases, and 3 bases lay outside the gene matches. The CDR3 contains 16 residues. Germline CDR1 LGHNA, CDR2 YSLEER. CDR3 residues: CASSQDVLAAYNEQFF. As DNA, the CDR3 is TGCGCCAGCAGCCAAGATGTACTAGCGGCCTACAATGAGCAGTTCTTC.

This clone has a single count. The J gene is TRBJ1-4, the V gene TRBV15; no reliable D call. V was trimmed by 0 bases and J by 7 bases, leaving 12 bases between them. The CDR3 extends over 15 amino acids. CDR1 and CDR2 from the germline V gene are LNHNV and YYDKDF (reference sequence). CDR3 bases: TGTGCCACCAGCAGAGACCCGTCCGGAGGTGAAAAACTGTTTTTT. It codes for CATSRDPSGGEKLFF.

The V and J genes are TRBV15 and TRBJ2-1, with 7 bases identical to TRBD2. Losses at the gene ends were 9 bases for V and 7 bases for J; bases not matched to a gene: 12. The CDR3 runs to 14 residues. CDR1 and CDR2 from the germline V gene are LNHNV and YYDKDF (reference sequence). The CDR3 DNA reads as TGTGCCACGGGGGAGGGTGAGAAAGGGAATGAGCAGTTCTTC. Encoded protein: CATGEGEKGNEQFF.